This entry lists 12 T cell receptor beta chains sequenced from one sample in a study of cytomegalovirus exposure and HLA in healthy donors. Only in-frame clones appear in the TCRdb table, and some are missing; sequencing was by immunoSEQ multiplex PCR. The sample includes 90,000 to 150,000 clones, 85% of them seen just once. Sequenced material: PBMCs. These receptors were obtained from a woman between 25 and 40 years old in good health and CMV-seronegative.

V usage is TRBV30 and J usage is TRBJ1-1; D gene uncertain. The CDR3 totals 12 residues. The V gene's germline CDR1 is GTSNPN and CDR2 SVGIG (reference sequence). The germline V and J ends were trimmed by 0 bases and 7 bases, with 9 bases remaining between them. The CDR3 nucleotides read TGTGCCTGGAGTGTTATATACGGTGAAGCTTTCTTT. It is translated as CAWSVIYGEAFF.

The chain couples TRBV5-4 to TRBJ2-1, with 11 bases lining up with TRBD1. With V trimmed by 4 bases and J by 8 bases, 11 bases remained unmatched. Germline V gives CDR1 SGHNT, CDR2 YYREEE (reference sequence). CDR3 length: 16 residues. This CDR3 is CASSTWDRGNRDEQFF. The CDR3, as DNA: TGTGCCAGCAGCACCTGGGACAGGGGGAATAGGGATGAGCAGTTCTTC.

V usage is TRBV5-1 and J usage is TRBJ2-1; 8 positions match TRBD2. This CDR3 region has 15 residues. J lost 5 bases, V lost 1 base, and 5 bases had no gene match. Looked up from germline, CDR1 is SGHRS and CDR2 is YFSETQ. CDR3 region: CASSLLAGGDNEQFF. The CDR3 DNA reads TGCGCCAGCAGCTTGTTGGCGGGGGGAGACAATGAGCAGTTCTTC.

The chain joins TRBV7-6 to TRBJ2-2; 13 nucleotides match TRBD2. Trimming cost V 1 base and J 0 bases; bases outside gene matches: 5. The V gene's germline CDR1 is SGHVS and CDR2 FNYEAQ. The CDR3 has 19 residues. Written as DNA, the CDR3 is TGTGCCAGCAGCTTAGGGACTAGCGGGAGAGCTGCGAACACCGGGGAGCTGTTTTTT. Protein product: CASSLGTSGRAANTGELFF.

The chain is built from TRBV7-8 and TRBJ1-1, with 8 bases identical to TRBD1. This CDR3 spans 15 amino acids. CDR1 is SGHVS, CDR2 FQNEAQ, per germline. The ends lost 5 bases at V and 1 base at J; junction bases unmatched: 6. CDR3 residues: CASSPQGTGNTEAFF. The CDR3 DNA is TGTGCCAGCAGCCCCCAGGGGACAGGGAACACTGAAGCTTTCTTT.

This CDR3 is CASSYGGVYEQYF. CDR3 in DNA: TGCGCCAGCAGCTATGGAGGGGTCTACGAGCAGTACTTC. This chain links TRBV5-1 with TRBJ2-7; tentatively, D is TRBD2 (6 bases). The germline V gene encodes CDR1 SGHRS and CDR2 YFSETQ. V shed 3 bases and J shed 3 bases, with 10 bases lying between them. The CDR3 runs to 13 residues.

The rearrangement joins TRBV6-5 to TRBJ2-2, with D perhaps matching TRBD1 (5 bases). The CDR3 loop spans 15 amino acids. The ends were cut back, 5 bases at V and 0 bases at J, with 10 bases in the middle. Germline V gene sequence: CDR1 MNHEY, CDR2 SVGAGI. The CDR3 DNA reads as TGTGCCAGCAGTCGACAGCCCGCGAACACCGGGGAGCTGTTTTTT. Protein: CASSRQPANTGELFF.

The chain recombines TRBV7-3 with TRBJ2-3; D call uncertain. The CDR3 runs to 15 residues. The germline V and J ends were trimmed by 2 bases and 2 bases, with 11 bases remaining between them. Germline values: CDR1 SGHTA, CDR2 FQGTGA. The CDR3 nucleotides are TGTGCCAGCAGCTTAGTCTCGACTCCCACAGATACGCAGTATTTT. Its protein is CASSLVSTPTDTQYF.

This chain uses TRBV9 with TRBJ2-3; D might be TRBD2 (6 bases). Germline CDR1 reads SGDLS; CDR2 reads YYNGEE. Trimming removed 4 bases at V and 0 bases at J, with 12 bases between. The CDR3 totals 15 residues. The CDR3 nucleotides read TGTGCCAGCAGCAAGACTAGTGCTAGCACAGATACGCAGTATTTT. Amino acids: CASSKTSASTDTQYF.

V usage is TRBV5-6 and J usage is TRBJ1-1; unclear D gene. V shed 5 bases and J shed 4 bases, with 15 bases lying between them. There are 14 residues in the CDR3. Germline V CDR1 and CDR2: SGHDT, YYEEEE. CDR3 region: CASSLNEVGTEAFF. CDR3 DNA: TGTGCCAGCAGTCTCAATGAGGTCGGCACTGAAGCTTTCTTT.

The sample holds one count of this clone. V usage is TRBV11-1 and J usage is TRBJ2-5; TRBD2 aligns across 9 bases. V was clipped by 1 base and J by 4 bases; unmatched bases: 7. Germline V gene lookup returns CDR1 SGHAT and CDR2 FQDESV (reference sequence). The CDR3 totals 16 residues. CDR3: CASSLGFLAGRETQYF. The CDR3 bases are TGTGCCAGCAGCTTAGGGTTTCTAGCGGGGAGAGAGACCCAGTACTTC.

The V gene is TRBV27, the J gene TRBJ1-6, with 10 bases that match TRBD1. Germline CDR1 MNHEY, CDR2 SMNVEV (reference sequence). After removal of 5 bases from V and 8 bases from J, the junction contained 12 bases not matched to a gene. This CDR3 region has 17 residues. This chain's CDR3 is CASSPIPPDRGHSPLHF. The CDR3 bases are TGTGCCAGCAGTCCGATCCCTCCTGACAGGGGGCATTCACCCCTCCACTTT.